The following is a TCR beta chain sequence with its context. The data are from a study of human T cells and chemical hapten exposure. Study background: Patients got weekly scalp diphenylcyclopropenone doses over the approximately 25-week study.

The time point was: patch test 1, 2 weeks after DPC sensitization. Treatment defined: therapeutic diphenylcyclopropenone sensitization with weekly scalp DPC. TCRdb re-called the RACE reads with MiXCR, one entry per CDR3 protein. The repertoire holds some 190,000 distinct CDR3 sequences, with around 22% as singletons. This receptor was taken from a woman between 45 and 60 years old with alopecia areata. Some clones in this sample may be carry-over from other donors' samples. The sequences come from whole blood, collected in connection with sensitization to the hapten diphenylcyclopropenone (DPC).

CDR3 nucleotides: TGTGCCATCAGTGTACTAGCTGGAATCTCCAATGAGCAGTTCTTC. It translates to CAISVLAGISNEQFF. The J gene is TRBJ2-1, the V gene TRBV10-3; the D gene is possibly TRBD2 (6 bases). Germline V CDR1 and CDR2: ENHRY, SYGVKD. This CDR3 spans 15 amino acids. Trimming removed 4 bases at V and 6 bases at J, with 16 bases between.